A single TCR beta chain is shown here with its context. In the original workflow: Amplification from reference gene primers served as the basis for estimated nucleated cell counts. Clones were read by immunoSEQ multiplex PCR, and TCRdb kept only the in-frame ones, dropping some. V, J and clone size derive from that table, while D and trimming were established from the DNA sequence. This sample carries under 20,000 clones, about 87% of them seen once, and the ten largest clones take 8.5% to 14%. These data come from a study of blood T cell repertoires in COVID-19. Study background: Whether acute or convalescent, the COVID-19 samples came from the United States, Italy and Spain. Sample material is recorded as cDNA or gDNA derived from T cells, B-cell-depleted T cells, or PBMCs.

Germline values: CDR1 LGHDT, CDR2 YNNKEL (reference sequence). V was trimmed by 1 base and J by 0 bases, leaving 7 bases between them. This CDR3 comprises 15 residues. The specimen was peripheral blood. This sequence originates from a human donor in a cohort sampled during active COVID-19. The chain uses TRBV3-1 (or the pseudogene TRBV3-2) and TRBJ2-1; D uncertain. The CDR3: CASSQVSSSYNEQFF. For the CDR3, the DNA is TGTGCCAGCAGCCAAGTTAGCAGCTCCTACAATGAGCAGTTCTTC.